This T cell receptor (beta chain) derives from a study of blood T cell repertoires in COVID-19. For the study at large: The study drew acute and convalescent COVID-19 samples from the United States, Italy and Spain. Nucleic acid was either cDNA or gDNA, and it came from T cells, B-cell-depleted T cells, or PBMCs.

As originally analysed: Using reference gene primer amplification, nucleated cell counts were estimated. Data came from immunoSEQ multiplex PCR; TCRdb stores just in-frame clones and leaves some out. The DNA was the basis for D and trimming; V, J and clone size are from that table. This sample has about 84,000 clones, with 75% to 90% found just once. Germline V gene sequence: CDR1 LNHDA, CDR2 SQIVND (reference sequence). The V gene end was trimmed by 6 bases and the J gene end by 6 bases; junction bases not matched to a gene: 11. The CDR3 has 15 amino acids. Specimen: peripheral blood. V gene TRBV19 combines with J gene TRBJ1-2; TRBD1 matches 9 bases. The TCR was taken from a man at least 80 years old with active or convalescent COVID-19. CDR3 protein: CASRAIGGTGHGYTF. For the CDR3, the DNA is TGTGCCAGTAGAGCGATCGGAGGGACAGGGCATGGCTACACCTTC.